The 6 T cell receptor beta chains reported below all come from one sample, sequenced in a study of blood T cell repertoires in COVID-19 (dated by TCRdb to the early 2020s). Library preparation was by the immunoSEQ multiplex PCR assay. The source is immuneACCESS, and TCRdb retained only in-frame sequences with V and J called. Part of the clones is not carried over; for the studies checked, unresolved V genes explain less than half of this, and the remainder is unexplained. Across this sample there are over 55,000 clones, with roughly 79% seen only once. The top ten clonotypes cover less than 35% of the sample. The sample consisted of peripheral blood. The receptors shown here come from a human donor in a cohort sampled during active COVID-19.

This chain joins TRBV28 and TRBJ2-7, with TRBD2 matching 7 bases. CDR1 and CDR2 (germline): MDHEN, SYDVKM. J was trimmed by 2 bases and V by 5 bases; bases with no gene match: 6. CDR3 size: 14 residues. DNA of the CDR3: TGTGCCAGCAGTCCCGGGGACTACGCCTACGAGCAGTACTTC. Protein product: CASSPGDYAYEQYF.

V gene TRBV7-6 combines with J gene TRBJ2-7; 9 positions match TRBD2. CDR1 and CDR2 (germline): SGHVS, FNYEAQ. Losses at the gene ends were 1 base for V and 2 bases for J; bases not matched to a gene: 3. The CDR3 contains 15 residues. In nucleotides, the CDR3 is TGTGCCAGCAGCTTAGAGCGGGGGGTGACCTACGAGCAGTACTTC. It encodes CASSLERGVTYEQYF. Variable domain in full (rest from reference TRBV7-6 and TRBJ2-7): GAGVSQSPRYKVTKRGQDVALRCDPISGHVSLYWYRQALGQGPEFLTYFNYEAQQDKSGLPNDRFSAERPEGSISTLTIQRTEQRDSAMYRCASSLERGVTYEQYFGPGTRLTVT.

This clone turned up a few times. The rearrangement links TRBV4-3 to TRBJ2-2; the match to TRBD2 covers 7 bases. V gave up 4 bases and J gave up 0 bases; unmatched junction bases: 5. Looked up from germline, CDR1 is LGHNA and CDR2 is YSLEER. CDR3 size: 16 residues. CDR3 sequence (DNA): TGCGCCAGCAGCCCGGGGGGAGGGGCGAACACCGGGGAGCTGTTTTTT. It is translated as CASSPGGGANTGELFF.

This clone appeared a few times. The genes are TRBV5-4 and TRBJ1-2, with 7 nucleotides matching TRBD1. V gave up 0 bases and J gave up 4 bases; unmatched junction bases: 9. The length of the CDR3 is 16 residues. Per the germline V gene, CDR1 is SGHNT and CDR2 is YYREEE (reference sequence). The CDR3 spells CASSLAALDRTYGYTF. The CDR3 coding sequence is TGTGCCAGCAGCTTGGCCGCCTTGGACAGGACCTATGGCTACACCTTC.

J is TRBJ2-1 and V is TRBV19, with 11 bases fitting TRBD2. Germline CDR1 reads LNHDA; CDR2 reads SQIVND (reference sequence). The CDR3 has 14 amino acids. J lost 5 bases, V lost 5 bases, and 2 bases had no gene match. Here the CDR3 DNA reads TGTGCCAGTAGTGTAGCGGGGGGGAACAATGAGCAGTTCTTC. Translated, it gives CASSVAGGNNEQFF.

The V gene is TRBV24-1, the J gene TRBJ1-2, with 7 nucleotides matching TRBD1. J was trimmed by 2 bases and V by 1 base; bases with no gene match: 6. Germline-derived CDR1 and CDR2 are KGHDR and SFDVKD. CDR3 length: 16 residues. CDR3 amino acids: CATSDFRQGFNYGYTF. CDR3 DNA: TGTGCCACCAGTGATTTCCGACAGGGATTCAACTATGGCTACACCTTC.